This entry lists 29 T cell receptor beta chains sequenced from one sample in a study of cytomegalovirus exposure and HLA in healthy donors. Assay: immunoSEQ multiplex PCR; the TCRdb copy retains only in-frame clones and omits some. The sample holds roughly 240,000 clones, about 86% seen once. The sample taken for sequencing was PBMCs. The receptors were sampled from a man younger than 30 in good health and CMV-seronegative.

The J gene is TRBJ2-3, the V gene TRBV6-1; tentatively, D is TRBD1 (5 bases). This CDR3 region has 14 residues. V lost 10 bases to trimming and J lost 4 bases, with 18 bases between them. From germline, CDR1 is MNHNS and CDR2 SASEGT. The CDR3, as DNA: TGTGCCACCGCAGGGAAAGGGGCTTCAGATACGCAGTATTTT. This gives the protein CATAGKGASDTQYF.

CDR3 sequence reads: CASSPWTGSNEKLFF. CDR3 sequence (DNA): TGTGCCAGCAGTCCATGGACAGGGTCTAATGAAAAACTGTTTTTT. J is TRBJ1-4 and V is TRBV28, with 8 bases fitting TRBD1. CDR1 is MDHEN and CDR2 is SYDVKM in the germline V gene. This CDR3 region has 15 residues. The V and J ends lost 5 bases and 3 bases, in that order; junction bases with no gene match: 5.

This sequence joins TRBV7-9 and TRBJ2-7; 8 nucleotides align to TRBD1. Germline V lookup: CDR1 SEHNR, CDR2 FQNEAQ (reference sequence). There are 15 residues in the CDR3. The ends lost 6 bases at V and 2 bases at J; junction bases unmatched: 9. DNA for the CDR3: TGTGCCAGCAGGACCTCCGGGACAGGACCCTACGAGCAGTACTTC. Protein product: CASRTSGTGPYEQYF.

The chain combines TRBV9 with TRBJ2-5; D perhaps matches TRBD2 (5 bases). Germline loops: CDR1 SGDLS, CDR2 YYNGEE. This CDR3 has 19 amino acids. Trimming removed 0 bases from V and 4 bases from J, with 25 bases in between. Here the CDR3 DNA reads TGTGCCAGCAGCGTAGGTAGGACCTCTCCGGTCATTGGGAGAGAGACCCAGTACTTC. This encodes CASSVGRTSPVIGRETQYF.

The genes are TRBV7-2 and TRBJ1-6, with 9 bases that match TRBD1. This CDR3 is 16 amino acids long. Germline lookup yields CDR1 SGHTA and CDR2 FQGNSA. V shed 4 bases, J shed 8 bases, and the junction held 9 bases outside the gene matches. The CDR3 sequence is CASSSPQGAFDSPLHF. CDR3 nucleotides: TGTGCCAGCAGCTCCCCACAGGGGGCATTTGATTCACCCCTCCACTTT.

The chain couples TRBV7-9 to TRBJ1-6; no reliable D call. The germline V gene has CDR1 SEHNR and CDR2 FQNEAQ (reference sequence). CDR3 length: 12 amino acids. Trimming took off 3 bases at V and 8 bases at J, with 5 bases between the two ends. CDR3 amino acids: CASSFEYSPLHF. CDR3 nucleotides: TGTGCCAGCAGCTTCGAGTATTCACCCCTCCACTTT. The full variable domain, rest sourced from reference TRBV7-9 and TRBJ1-6, is DTGVSQNPRHKITKRGQNVTFRCDPISEHNRLYWYRQTLGQGPEFLTYFQNEAQLEKSRLLSDRFSAERPKGSFSTLEIQRTEQGDSAMYLCASSFEYSPLHFGNGTRLTVT.

V and J are TRBV7-8 and TRBJ2-5, with 10 bases fitting TRBD1. The V gene's germline CDR1 is SGHVS and CDR2 FQNEAQ. The CDR3 has 16 amino acids. V was clipped by 5 bases and J by 3 bases; unmatched bases: 9. This chain's CDR3 is CASSKFGTGDKETQYF. The CDR3 DNA reads TGTGCCAGCAGCAAATTCGGGACAGGGGATAAAGAGACCCAGTACTTC.

This clone was counted a few times. V and J are TRBV11-2 and TRBJ1-2; D unresolved. CDR3 length: 12 residues. Per germline, CDR1 SGHAT and CDR2 FQNNGV. Trimming shortened V by 1 base and J by 4 bases, and 4 bases separated the two germline ends. CDR3 residues: CASSLASYGYTF. As DNA, the CDR3 is TGTGCCAGCAGCTTAGCGAGCTATGGCTACACCTTC.

The sample holds one count of this clone. This chain joins TRBV14 and TRBJ2-5; D remains unclear. V gave up 4 bases and J gave up 3 bases, with 3 bases separating them. Germline-derived CDR1 and CDR2 are SGHDN and FVKESK. The CDR3 has 11 residues. The CDR3 is CASSREETQYF. CDR3 coding DNA: TGTGCCAGCAGCCGAGAAGAGACCCAGTACTTC.

This clone was observed many times. Other DNA sequences in the same sample also yield this CDR3. The chain combines TRBV5-4 with TRBJ2-7; TRBD1 aligns across 9 bases. J lost 5 bases, V lost 2 bases, and 2 bases had no gene match. CDR1 is SGHNT and CDR2 is YYREEE in the germline V gene (reference sequence). The CDR3 runs 13 residues. For the CDR3, the DNA is TGTGCCAGCAGCTTACAGGGGGCAGACGAGCAGTACTTC. Amino acid sequence: CASSLQGADEQYF.

Only a few counts were recorded for this clone. The chain couples TRBV19 to TRBJ1-1; 9 bases fit TRBD1. Germline V gives CDR1 LNHDA, CDR2 SQIVND (reference sequence). This CDR3 has 18 residues. V dropped 4 bases and J dropped 0; count of bases not matched to a gene: 12. CDR3 protein: CASSTARDRDRVNTEAFF. The CDR3 DNA follows: TGTGCCAGTAGTACAGCCCGGGACAGGGATAGGGTGAACACTGAAGCTTTCTTT.

J is TRBJ2-7 and V is TRBV7-9; a possible D gene is TRBD1 (5 bases). The CDR3 length is 13 residues. From germline, CDR1 is SEHNR and CDR2 FQNEAQ (reference sequence). Trimming took 10 bases from V and 0 from J, leaving 13 bases between them. In DNA, the CDR3 is TGTGCCACCGACGACAGAAGCTCCTACGAGCAGTACTTC. It specifies CATDDRSSYEQYF.

CDR3 in DNA: TGTGCCGCTCATAGAGCAAATCAAGAGACCCAGTACTTC. Its protein product is CAAHRANQETQYF. The chain recombines TRBV28 with TRBJ2-5; D remains ambiguous. Trimming stripped 11 bases from V and 2 bases from J, with 15 bases between. The CDR3 is 13 residues long. CDR1 and CDR2 from the germline V gene are MDHEN and SYDVKM.

This clone was found a few times. A junction boundary mismatches the germline segment, possibly from a read error. The chain uses TRBV5-5 and TRBJ1-5; TRBD1 agrees at 7 bases. Germline CDR1 is SGHKS and CDR2 is YYEKEE (reference sequence). This CDR3 is 14 amino acids long. In nucleotides, the CDR3 is TGTGCCAGCAGTACAGACAGGGCCAATCGGCCCCAGCATTTT. Its translation is CASSTDRANRPQHF. Looking up the rest from reference TRBV5-5 and TRBJ1-5 gives the full variable domain: DAGVTQSPTHLIKTRGQQVTLRCSPISGHKSVSWYQQVLGQGPQFIFQYYEKEERGRGNFPDRFSARQFPNYSSELNVNALLLGDSALYLCASSTDRANRPQHFGDGTRLSIL.

The CDR3 region is CASQSGHLNTGELFF. DNA for the CDR3: TGTGCCTCACAATCAGGACACTTGAACACCGGGGAGCTGTTTTTT. This chain joins TRBV30 and TRBJ2-2; possibly TRBD1 for D (5 bases). This CDR3 has 15 amino acids. V lost 7 bases to trimming and J lost 1 base, with 16 bases between them. Germline V gene sequence: CDR1 GTSNPN, CDR2 SVGIG (reference sequence).

This clone occurred once. This rearrangement joins TRBV20-1 to TRBJ2-1; 7 bases match TRBD2. This CDR3 spans 10 amino acids. V dropped 4 bases and J dropped 13; count of bases not matched to a gene: 4. Germline V gene lookup returns CDR1 DFQATT and CDR2 SNEGSKA (reference sequence). This chain's CDR3 is CSAIGLGQFF. CDR3 coding DNA: TGCAGTGCTATAGGACTAGGACAGTTCTTC.

The rearrangement uses TRBV29-1 and TRBJ1-2; perhaps TRBD1 as D (6 bases). From germline, CDR1 is SQVTM and CDR2 ANQGSEA. The CDR3 covers 15 residues. V gave up 4 bases and J gave up 3 bases, with 18 bases separating them. CDR3 in amino acids: CSVGVHKGVDYGYTF. In DNA form, the CDR3 reads TGCAGCGTTGGGGTTCACAAGGGGGTGGACTATGGCTACACCTTC.

The V and J genes are TRBV9 and TRBJ1-5; no clear D. The germline gives CDR1 SGDLS, CDR2 YYNGEE. This CDR3 comprises 14 residues. Between the trimmed V and J ends, which lost 6 bases and 4 bases, there was a span of 14 bases. CDR3 in amino acids: CASTFVVINQPQHF. The DNA of the CDR3 is TGTGCCAGCACCTTTGTAGTGATTAATCAGCCCCAGCATTTT.

The chain recombines TRBV16 with TRBJ1-1; D is unclear. Germline V gene lookup returns CDR1 KGHSY and CDR2 FQNENV. This CDR3 has 13 residues. The germline V and J ends were trimmed by 4 bases and 1 base, with 7 bases remaining between them. For the CDR3, the DNA is TGTGCCAGCAGCCTACAGCCGAACACTGAAGCTTTCTTT. It encodes CASSLQPNTEAFF.

Worth noting for this clone: A junction boundary mismatches the germline segment, possibly from a read error. V usage is TRBV7-7 and J usage is TRBJ1-5; D might be TRBD1 (5 bases). The germline CDR1 and CDR2 sequences are SSHAT and FNYEAQ (reference sequence). CDR3 size: 16 residues. CDR3 in DNA: TGTGCTAGCAGCCCCCACAGGTTCTATAGCAATCAGCCCCAGCATTTT. Translation gives CASSPHRFYSNQPQHF.

The gene calls are TRBV6-6 and TRBJ1-3; D is uncertain. V lost 6 bases and J 0 bases, leaving 9 bases between the germline ends. Germline-derived CDR1 and CDR2 are MNHNY and SVGAGI (reference sequence). This CDR3 spans 14 amino acids. The CDR3 bases are TGTGCCAGCAGCCCTCGGGACTCTGGAAACACCATATATTTT. It encodes CASSPRDSGNTIYF.

This chain connects TRBV10-2 to TRBJ1-3; possible D gene TRBD1, 6 bases. The CDR3 runs to 16 residues. Between the trimmed V and J ends, which lost 3 bases and 0 bases, there was a span of 12 bases. CDR1 is WSHSY and CDR2 is SAAADI in the germline V gene. CDR3 residues: CASSDQGPRSGNTIYF. The CDR3 nucleotides are TGCGCCAGCAGTGATCAGGGGCCCCGCTCTGGAAACACCATATATTTT.

This sequence joins TRBV4-1 and TRBJ1-4; D remains ambiguous. The CDR3 is 12 amino acids. Trimming pared 6 bases from V and 6 bases from J, leaving 8 bases between. Germline V lookup: CDR1 MGHRA, CDR2 YSYEKL. The DNA of the CDR3 is TGCGCCAGCAGAGACACTTATGAAAAACTGTTTTTT. Translated: CASRDTYEKLFF.

This clone was seen once. The rearrangement joins TRBV4-1 to TRBJ2-7; 8 nucleotides match TRBD1. Germline values: CDR1 MGHRA, CDR2 YSYEKL. The CDR3 is made up of 13 amino acids. With 3 bases clipped from V and 6 bases from J, the junction kept 4 bases outside the gene matches. In nucleotides, the CDR3 is TGCGCCAGCAGCCAGCGGACAGGGAGCGAGCAGTACTTC. Translating gives CASSQRTGSEQYF.

This clone was counted a few times. The chain recombines TRBV19 with TRBJ1-1; no definite D call. V lost 3 bases to trimming and J lost 7 bases, with 9 bases between them. CDR1 is LNHDA and CDR2 is SQIVND in the germline V gene (reference sequence). The CDR3 is made up of 12 amino acids. The CDR3 nucleotides read TGTGCCAGTAGTATTTACACGGGTGAAGCTTTCTTT. The encoded protein is CASSIYTGEAFF.

V is TRBV7-2 and J is TRBJ2-5; 14 bases are a match to TRBD2. This CDR3 has 17 residues. CDR1 and CDR2 from the germline V gene are SGHTA and FQGNSA. With 4 bases clipped from V and 5 bases from J, the junction kept 9 bases outside the gene matches. In DNA, the CDR3 is TGTGCCAGCAGCTCTGGACTAGCGGGAGGTATCGGTGAGACCCAGTACTTC. It translates to CASSSGLAGGIGETQYF.

The rearrangement joins TRBV5-1 to TRBJ2-7; TRBD2 matches 8 bases. The CDR3 totals 16 residues. The V segment lost 4 bases and the J segment 7 bases; nucleotides outside the gene matches: 16. The germline CDR1 and CDR2 sequences are SGHRS and YFSETQ. The CDR3 sequence is CASSPGISGIVEEQYF. The CDR3 DNA sequence: TGCGCCAGCAGCCCCGGTATTAGCGGGATCGTGGAAGAGCAGTACTTC.

V is TRBV7-2 and J is TRBJ2-1, with 9 bases fitting TRBD2. CDR3 length equals 15 residues. Germline V lookup: CDR1 SGHTA, CDR2 FQGNSA. Trimming removed 1 base from V and 7 bases from J; junction bases left unmatched: 5. The CDR3 DNA follows: TGTGCCAGCAGCTTAGGCGGGAGGGCCGTAAATGAGCAGTTCTTC. This translates into CASSLGGRAVNEQFF.

V gene TRBV27 combines with J gene TRBJ1-4, with D possibly being TRBD1 (5 bases). Trimming took 3 bases from V and 9 from J, leaving 14 bases between them. CDR1 MNHEY and CDR2 SMNVEV come from the germline V gene (reference sequence). This CDR3 region has 14 residues. Here the CDR3 DNA reads TGTGCCAGCAGTTTGTCAGGGCTCGGTAAAAAACTGTTTTTT. It specifies CASSLSGLGKKLFF.